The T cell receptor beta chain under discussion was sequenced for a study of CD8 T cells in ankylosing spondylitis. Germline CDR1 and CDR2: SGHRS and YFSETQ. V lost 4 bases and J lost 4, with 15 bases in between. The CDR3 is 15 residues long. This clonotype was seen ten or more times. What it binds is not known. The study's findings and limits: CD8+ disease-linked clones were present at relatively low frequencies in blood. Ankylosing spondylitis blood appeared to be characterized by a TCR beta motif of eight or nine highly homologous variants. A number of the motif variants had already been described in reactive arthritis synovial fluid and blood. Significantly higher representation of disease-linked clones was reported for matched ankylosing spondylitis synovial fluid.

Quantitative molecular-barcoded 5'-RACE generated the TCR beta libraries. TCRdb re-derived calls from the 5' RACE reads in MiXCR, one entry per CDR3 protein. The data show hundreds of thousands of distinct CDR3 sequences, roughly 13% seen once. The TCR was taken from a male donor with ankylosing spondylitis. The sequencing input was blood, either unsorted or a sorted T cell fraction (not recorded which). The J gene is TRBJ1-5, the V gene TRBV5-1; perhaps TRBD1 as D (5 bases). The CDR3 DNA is TGCGCCAGCAGCCTCGACAGTAGCCAAAATCAGCCCCAGCATTTT. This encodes CASSLDSSQNQPQHF.